This entry lists 2 T cell receptor beta chains sequenced from one sample in a study of graft-versus-host responses after intestinal transplantation (dated by TCRdb to about 2021). The meaning of the sample's time point label: cells obtained before transplantation from donor or recipient. No antigen has been assigned to these receptors. The library came from the immunoSEQ multiplex PCR assay. Drawn from immuneACCESS, this table holds only the in-frame rearrangements with V and J called that TCRdb kept. Clones are partly lost; checked studies trace under half to an unresolved V gene and leave the rest unexplained. The sample includes about 130,000 clones, with 80% to 95% observed a single time. The ten biggest clones cover about 0.18% of the sample. The sample in question was unstimulated CD4+ T cells sorted from spleen or lymph node cells, obtained before intestinal transplant. These receptors originate from a human donor who received an intestinal transplant.

This chain connects TRBV30 to TRBJ2-5; D might be TRBD2 (5 bases). The DNA end favors TRBJ2-7, so the J call may be wrong. The CDR3 extends over 14 amino acids. Germline V gives CDR1 GTSNPN, CDR2 SVGIG (reference sequence). The CDR3 region is CAWSVAVHSYEQYF. CDR3 DNA sequence: TGTGCCTGGAGTGTAGCGGTACACTCCTACGAGCAGTACTTC.

The chain has TRBV9 and TRBJ1-5; possibly TRBD1 for D (6 bases). This CDR3 is 14 amino acids long. Trimming left V 0 bases short and J 9 bases short, with 13 bases between. Germline-derived CDR1 and CDR2 are SGDLS and YYNGEE. The DNA of the CDR3 is TGTGCCAGCAGCGTAGCTACAGGGAATGGGCCCCAGCATTTT. Protein sequence: CASSVATGNGPQHF. The full variable domain, its missing parts supplied by reference TRBV9 and TRBJ1-5, is DSGVTQTPKHLITATGQRVTLRCSPRSGDLSVYWYQQSLDQGLQFLIQYYNGEERAKGNILERFSAQQFPDLHSELNLSSLELGDSALYFCASSVATGNGPQHFGDGTRLSIL.